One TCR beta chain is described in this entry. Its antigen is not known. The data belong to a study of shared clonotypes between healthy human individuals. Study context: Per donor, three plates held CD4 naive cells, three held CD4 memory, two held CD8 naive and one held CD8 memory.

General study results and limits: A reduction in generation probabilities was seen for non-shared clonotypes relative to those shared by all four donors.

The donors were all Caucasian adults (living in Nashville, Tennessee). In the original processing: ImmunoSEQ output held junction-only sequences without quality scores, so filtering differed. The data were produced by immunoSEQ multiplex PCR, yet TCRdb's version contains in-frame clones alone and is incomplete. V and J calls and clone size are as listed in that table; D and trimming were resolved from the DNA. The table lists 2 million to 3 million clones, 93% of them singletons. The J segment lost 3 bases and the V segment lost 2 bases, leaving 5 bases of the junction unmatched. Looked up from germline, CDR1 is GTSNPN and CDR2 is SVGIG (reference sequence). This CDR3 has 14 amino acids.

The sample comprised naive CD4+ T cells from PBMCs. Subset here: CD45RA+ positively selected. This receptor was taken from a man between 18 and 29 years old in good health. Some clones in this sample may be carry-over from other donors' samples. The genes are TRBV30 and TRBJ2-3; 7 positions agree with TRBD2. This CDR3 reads CAWSPGLLTDTQYF. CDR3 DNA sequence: TGTGCCTGGAGTCCGGGACTACTTACAGATACGCAGTATTTT.